These T cell receptor beta chains were read from a single sample in a study of cytomegalovirus exposure and HLA in healthy donors. Clones were sequenced by immunoSEQ multiplex PCR, and TCRdb holds only the in-frame ones, with some missing. The data show fewer than 130,000 clones, about 83% seen once. The specimen was PBMCs. The receptors come from a female donor in good health and CMV-seropositive. The CDR3 runs from the conserved cysteine through the conserved F or W. A D gene is named only where the DNA matches it firmly. A row's size may be missing; if present it is once, few, many or a size class.

NA TRBJ2-1 TRBV6-4 NA CASSDSRDSEQFF TGTGCCAGCAGTGACTCGCGAGATAGTGAGCAGTTCTTC
TRBD2 TRBJ2-7 TRBV14 once CASTPGLNSYEQYF TGTGCCAGCACCCCGGGACTAAACTCCTACGAGCAGTACTTC
TRBD1 TRBJ2-1 TRBV7-2 NA CASSSGQGSYNEQFF TGTGCCAGCAGCTCGGGACAGGGCTCCTACAATGAGCAGTTCTTC
TRBD1 TRBJ2-5 TRBV5-4 NA CASSGGTGSGETQYF TGTGCCAGCAGCGGGGGGACAGGGTCGGGAGAGACCCAGTACTTC
NA TRBJ1-1 TRBV29-1 NA CSVAPSLSNVRAFF TGCAGCGTTGCGCCAAGCCTCTCCAATGTAAGAGCTTTCTTT
NA TRBJ2-5 TRBV9 NA CASSPGDVGARQETQYF TGTGCCAGCAGCCCCGGGGATGTGGGGGCTAGACAAGAGACCCAGTACTTC
NA TRBJ1-2 TRBV21-1 NA CASGLDRDNLGYGYTF TGTGCCAGCGGGCTGGACAGAGATAATTTGGGCTATGGCTACACCTTC
NA TRBJ1-2 TRBV2 NA CASSVLRQRVYGYTF TGTGCCAGCAGTGTCTTGAGACAGAGAGTCTATGGCTACACCTTC
NA TRBJ1-5 TRBV28 few CASSSGAQPQHF TGTGCCAGCAGTTCCGGAGCCCAGCCCCAGCATTTT
TRBD1 TRBJ1-1 TRBV27 NA CASSIHRGRSSGTEAFF TGTGCCAGCAGTATCCACAGGGGTCGATCTTCGGGGACTGAAGCTTTCTTT
NA TRBJ1-5 TRBV30 NA CAWSAVGHLGGNQPQHF TGTGCCTGGAGCGCCGTGGGACATCTAGGGGGCAATCAGCCCCAGCATTTT
TRBD1 TRBJ1-1 TRBV6-1 NA CASSQTGRTEAFF TGTGCCAGCAGCCAGACAGGGAGAACTGAAGCTTTCTTT
TRBD2 TRBJ2-7 TRBV7-2 NA CASSLGLAGEKQYF TGTGCCAGCAGCTTAGGGCTAGCGGGGGAGAAGCAGTACTTC
TRBD1 TRBJ1-1 TRBV7-2 NA CASSYYRAGGTEAFF TGTGCCAGCAGCTACTACAGGGCAGGGGGCACTGAAGCTTTCTTT
NA TRBJ2-1 TRBV6-1 NA CASRASYNEQFF TGTGCCAGCAGGGCTTCCTACAATGAGCAGTTCTTC
NA TRBJ1-6 TRBV5-1 NA CASSSGTRANSPLHF TGCGCCAGCAGCTCCGGGACAAGGGCAAATTCACCCCTCCACTTT
NA TRBJ2-5 TRBV27 NA CASSLWGPRASKQETQYF TGTGCCAGCAGTTTATGGGGGCCCCGAGCCTCGAAACAAGAGACCCAGTACTTC
NA TRBJ2-3 TRBV4-1 NA CASSEGTSTDTQYF TGCGCCAGCAGCGAAGGGACTAGCACAGATACGCAGTATTTT
NA TRBJ1-1 TRBV15 NA CATSAQGNTEAFF TGTGCCACCAGCGCACAGGGGAACACTGAAGCTTTCTTT
TRBD1 TRBJ1-4 TRBV15 NA CATSRQGVGEKLFF TGTGCCACCAGCAGACAGGGGGTCGGTGAAAAACTGTTTTTT
TRBD1 TRBJ1-1 TRBV6-5 few CASSYQGGALNTEAFF TGTGCCAGCAGTTACCAAGGGGGCGCCTTGAACACTGAAGCTTTCTTT
NA TRBJ1-5 TRBV5-1 NA CASSLVPGNQPQHF TGCGCCAGCAGCTTGGTTCCAGGGAATCAGCCCCAGCATTTT
TRBD1 TRBJ1-6 TRBV27 NA CASSLSGTGHSPLHF TGTGCCAGCAGTTTATCAGGGACAGGACATTCACCCCTCCACTTT
TRBD1 TRBJ1-2 TRBV6-4 NA CASSAETGHGYTF TGTGCCAGCAGTGCTGAGACAGGGCATGGCTACACCTTC
NA TRBJ1-1 TRBV28 NA CASSLFGSANTEAFF TGTGCCAGCAGTTTATTCGGTTCCGCGAACACTGAAGCTTTCTTT
NA TRBJ2-1 TRBV4-3 once CASSQDSFPYNEQFF TGCGCCAGCAGCCAAGATAGCTTCCCCTACAATGAGCAGTTCTTC
TRBD2 TRBJ2-3 TRBV9 NA CASSVGLAGGGTDTQYF TGTGCCAGCAGCGTCGGCCTAGCGGGGGGTGGAACAGATACGCAGTATTTT
TRBD2 TRBJ2-1 TRBV9 NA CASSETLAGASSYNEQFF TGTGCCAGCAGCGAAACGCTAGCGGGGGCTAGCTCCTACAATGAGCAGTTCTTC
TRBD1 TRBJ1-1 TRBV28 few CASSRGGAATEAFF TGTGCCAGCAGTAGAGGGGGCGCCGCAACTGAAGCTTTCTTT
TRBD1 TRBJ1-3 TRBV18 NA CASSPRGQGASGNTIYF TGTGCCAGCTCACCTAGAGGACAGGGGGCTTCTGGAAACACCATATATTTT
TRBD2 TRBJ2-3 TRBV5-1 NA CASSFGLAGGGDTQYF TGCGCCAGCAGCTTCGGACTAGCGGGGGGGGGAGATACGCAGTATTTT
NA TRBJ1-2 TRBV5-1 few CASSLDQGYYGYTF TGCGCCAGCAGCTTGGATCAGGGTTACTATGGCTACACCTTC
TRBD2 TRBJ2-7 TRBV18 NA CASSPTASGTSTEQYF TGTGCCAGCTCACCAACGGCGTCGGGGACTAGTACCGAGCAGTACTTC
NA TRBJ1-2 TRBV28 NA CASSLSNLGYTF TGTGCCAGCAGTTTATCAAACTTAGGCTACACCTTC
TRBD1 TRBJ1-3 TRBV4-1 once CASSQEESRGLGNTIYF TGCGCCAGCAGCCAAGAAGAGTCCAGGGGGCTTGGAAACACCATATATTTT
NA TRBJ1-1 TRBV28 NA CASHGQKLNTEAFF TGTGCCAGCCATGGACAAAAGCTGAACACTGAAGCTTTCTTT
TRBD1 TRBJ1-1 TRBV6-6 NA CASILRTGALNTEAFF TGTGCCAGCATCCTCCGGACAGGGGCCCTGAACACTGAAGCTTTCTTT
TRBD1 TRBJ2-2 TRBV11-3 NA CASSPGQTNTGELFF TGTGCCAGCAGCCCGGGACAGACTAACACCGGGGAGCTGTTTTTT
TRBD2 TRBJ2-7 TRBV5-1 NA CASSPRGSGGSYEQYF TGCGCCAGCAGCCCTAGAGGGAGCGGGGGATCCTACGAGCAGTACTTC
TRBD1 TRBJ1-1 TRBV9 once CASSVAPGQGGPEAFF TGTGCCAGCAGCGTCGCGCCGGGACAGGGGGGCCCTGAAGCTTTCTTT
NA TRBJ2-7 TRBV10-3 NA CAISEGSGNYEQYF TGTGCCATCAGTGAGGGAAGCGGCAACTACGAGCAGTACTTC
NA TRBJ1-1 TRBV27 once CASSSLGGGRLEAFF TGTGCCAGCAGTTCCCTAGGGGGGGGGCGGTTGGAAGCTTTCTTT
TRBD2 TRBJ2-1 TRBV27 NA CASSYGTSGDNEQFF TGTGCCAGCAGCTACGGGACTAGCGGCGACAATGAGCAGTTCTTC
NA TRBJ2-7 TRBV6-1 NA CASSELGRGNEQYF TGTGCCAGCAGTGAGTTAGGCAGGGGCAACGAGCAGTACTTC
NA TRBJ2-1 TRBV9 NA CASSARDSRGEQFF TGTGCCAGCAGCGCCCGGGACTCCCGGGGCGAGCAGTTCTTC
NA TRBJ2-3 TRBV28 NA CASRPGGVTAGSTDTQYF TGTGCCAGCAGACCCGGTGGGGTGACAGCGGGTAGCACAGATACGCAGTATTTT
NA TRBJ1-5 TRBV28 NA CASSLSQDNQPQHF TGTGCCAGCAGTTTGTCACAAGACAATCAGCCCCAGCATTTT
TRBD2 TRBJ2-1 TRBV6-6 NA CASRTSGYNEQFF TGTGCCAGCAGGACTAGCGGCTACAATGAGCAGTTCTTC
TRBD1 TRBJ2-4 TRBV11-1 NA CASSLGTGSRNIQYF TGTGCCAGCAGCTTAGGGACAGGGAGCAGGAACATTCAGTACTTC
NA TRBJ1-3 TRBV7-2 NA CASSRSGQAVLGNTIYF TGTGCCAGCAGCCGATCGGGACAAGCGGTCCTTGGAAACACCATATATTTT
NA TRBJ1-5 TRBV9 NA CASSVDGGGQPQHF TGTGCCAGCAGCGTAGATGGGGGCGGGCAGCCCCAGCATTTT
TRBD2 TRBJ2-5 TRBV2 NA CASSAQRGETQYF TGTGCCAGCAGTGCCCAGCGGGGCGAGACCCAGTACTTC
NA TRBJ2-1 TRBV5-1 NA CASSSVRNEQFF TGCGCCAGCAGCTCGGTCCGGAATGAGCAGTTCTTC
NA TRBJ2-7 TRBV13 NA CASSNGDSAYEQYF TGTGCCAGCAGCAACGGAGACTCCGCCTACGAGCAGTACTTC
NA TRBJ2-1 TRBV5-1 NA CASTVRSGSGEQFF TGCGCCAGCACCGTACGGTCCGGGTCAGGGGAGCAGTTCTTC